This entry features one T cell receptor (beta chain) sequence. This CDR3 contains 14 residues. V was pared by 3 bases and J by 3 bases, with 12 bases between. CDR1 is SGHDN, CDR2 FVKESK, per germline. Assay used: immunoSEQ multiplex PCR; TCRdb lists only in-frame clones, some missing. This table has 70,000 to 85,000 clones, less than 85% appearing once. This sample was included in a study of T cells in localized non-small cell lung cancer. V gene TRBV14 combines with J gene TRBJ2-7; D is ambiguous. The TCR sequence derives from a female donor over 55 with stage I lung adenocarcinoma. The source was peripheral blood, collected before any cancer treatment. Written as DNA, the CDR3 is TGTGCCAGCAGCCATGGCTGGGGTGGCTACGAGCAGTACTTC. Residues: CASSHGWGGYEQYF.